Below are 27 T cell receptor beta chains sequenced from a single sample in a study of blood T cell repertoires in COVID-19. Assay used: immunoSEQ multiplex PCR; TCRdb lists only in-frame clones, some missing. The table lists 150,000 to 180,000 clones, under 90% of them singletons. Sequencing was done on a sample of PBMCs or T cells enriched from blood (not recorded which). The receptors were gathered from a man aged 50 to 60 who had recovered from COVID-19.

This clone was detected only a few times. V usage is TRBV18 and J usage is TRBJ2-7; TRBD1 matches 11 bases. The CDR3 length is 16 residues. With V trimmed by 3 bases and J by 2 bases, 6 bases remained unmatched. Germline V gene sequence: CDR1 KGHSH, CDR2 LQKENI. The CDR3 reads CASSPRRTGGAYEQYF. The CDR3 DNA reads TGTGCCAGCTCACCCCGCCGGACAGGGGGCGCCTACGAGCAGTACTTC.

CDR3 sequence: CATRGGLGNQPQHF. The CDR3, as DNA: TGTGCCACTAGGGGAGGGCTCGGCAATCAGCCCCAGCATTTT. V gene TRBV19 combines with J gene TRBJ1-5; tentative D call: TRBD1 (5 bases). Per germline, CDR1 LNHDA and CDR2 SQIVND (reference sequence). Between the trimmed V and J ends, which lost 10 bases and 2 bases, there was a span of 15 bases. The CDR3 length is 14 residues.

The gene calls are TRBV19 and TRBJ2-5; 11 bases line up with TRBD2. This CDR3 spans 14 amino acids. The ends lost 6 bases at V and 4 bases at J; junction bases unmatched: 4. CDR1 is LNHDA and CDR2 is SQIVND in the germline V gene (reference sequence). CDR3 bases: TGTGCCAGTAGAATGACTAGCGGGGTAGAGACCCAGTACTTC. Its protein product is CASRMTSGVETQYF.

The V gene is TRBV3-1 (or the pseudogene TRBV3-2), the J gene TRBJ2-3; 9 bases agree with TRBD2. The CDR3 loop spans 15 amino acids. Trimming took 3 bases from V and 6 from J; bases not matched to a gene: 7. Germline CDR1 and CDR2: LGHDT and YNNKEL (reference sequence). CDR3 nucleotides: TGTGCCAGCAGCCATACTAGCGGGTCGAGGGATACGCAGTATTTT. It encodes CASSHTSGSRDTQYF.

The table lists this clone with a few counts. This sequence joins TRBV29-1 and TRBJ1-1; possibly TRBD1 for D (5 bases). Germline CDR1 SQVTM, CDR2 ANQGSEA. The length of the CDR3 is 13 residues. Trimming pared 5 bases from V and 7 bases from J, leaving 17 bases between. The CDR3 is CSVFSGAGDEAFF. The CDR3 DNA reads as TGCAGCGTTTTCTCCGGGGCGGGGGATGAAGCTTTCTTT.

The V and J genes are TRBV4-1 and TRBJ2-2, with 9 bases identical to TRBD2. The CDR3 length is 16 residues. Germline V gene sequence: CDR1 MGHRA, CDR2 YSYEKL. Germline trimming cut 4 bases from V and 5 bases from J; bases unmatched to any gene: 8. CDR3 DNA sequence: TGCGCCAGCAGCCCCCAGCGGGGGGTGTATACCGGGGAGCTGTTTTTT. It yields the protein CASSPQRGVYTGELFF.

The chain combines TRBV7-2 with TRBJ1-2; 7 bases align to TRBD1. After removal of 3 bases from V and 6 bases from J, the junction contained 16 bases not matched to a gene. CDR3 length: 17 residues. CDR1 is SGHTA, CDR2 FQGNSA, per germline. CDR3 amino acids: CASSFPRRTGLAHGYTF. DNA of the CDR3: TGTGCCAGCAGCTTCCCTCGTCGGACAGGCTTAGCGCATGGCTACACCTTC. Together with reference TRBV7-2 and TRBJ1-2, the CDR3 gives the full variable domain: GAGVSQSPSNKVTEKGKDVELRCDPISGHTALYWYRQSLGQGLEFLIYFQGNSAPDKSGLPSDRFSAERTGGSVSTLTIQRTQQEDSAVYLCASSFPRRTGLAHGYTFGSGTRLTVV.

The genes are TRBV6-1 and TRBJ1-4, with a tentative D call TRBD1 (5 bases). From germline, CDR1 is MNHNS and CDR2 SASEGT. Trimming removed 3 bases from V and 7 bases from J, with 12 bases in between. This CDR3 is built from 14 residues. The CDR3 protein is CASSDPGLAEKLFF. The CDR3 DNA is TGTGCCAGCAGTGACCCAGGGTTGGCTGAAAAACTGTTTTTT.

The gene calls are TRBV2 and TRBJ1-4, with TRBD1 matching over 8 bases. The CDR3 runs to 12 residues. CDR1 SNHLY and CDR2 FYNNEI come from the germline V gene. With V trimmed by 8 bases and J by 5 bases, 1 base remained unmatched. CDR3 protein: CASGQGNEKLFF. The CDR3 DNA reads TGTGCCAGCGGACAGGGCAATGAAAAACTGTTTTTT.

V usage is TRBV5-1 and J usage is TRBJ1-6; TRBD1 agrees at 8 bases. The CDR3 is 14 amino acids. CDR1 and CDR2 (germline): SGHRS, YFSETQ. The J segment lost 7 bases and the V segment lost 4 bases, leaving 4 bases of the junction unmatched. CDR3 residues: CASSRQGMNSPLHF. CDR3 nucleotides: TGCGCCAGCAGCCGACAGGGGATGAATTCACCCCTCCACTTT.

The V and J genes are TRBV6-5 and TRBJ2-5, with TRBD1 matching over 8 bases. CDR1 and CDR2 (germline): MNHEY, SVGAGI. There are 14 residues in the CDR3. V trimming: 5 bases; J trimming: 4 bases; junction bases outside the gene matches: 6. CDR3 nucleotides: TGTGCCAGCAGTAAATACAGGGGGTCAGAGACCCAGTACTTC. It yields the protein CASSKYRGSETQYF.

This sequence joins TRBV4-1 and TRBJ2-3, with 9 bases aligning to TRBD2. V shed 1 base, J shed 2 bases, and the junction held 7 bases outside the gene matches. In germline, CDR1 is MGHRA, CDR2 YSYEKL. This CDR3 is built from 17 residues. CDR3 in DNA: TGCGCCAGCAGCCAAGGAGCGGGGGGCCTGAACACAGATACGCAGTATTTT. Residues: CASSQGAGGLNTDTQYF.

The V gene is TRBV10-3, the J gene TRBJ2-1; 10 bases match TRBD1. Looked up from germline, CDR1 is ENHRY and CDR2 is SYGVKD. V was pared by 6 bases and J by 5 bases, with 4 bases of the junction left unmatched. The CDR3 contains 14 residues. This CDR3 is CAIRGQGRNNEQFF. CDR3 DNA: TGTGCCATCAGGGGACAGGGGCGAAACAATGAGCAGTTCTTC.

V is TRBV5-1 and J is TRBJ2-4; 11 positions match TRBD2. V shed 4 bases, J shed 10 bases, and the junction held 13 bases outside the gene matches. Germline lookup yields CDR1 SGHRS and CDR2 YFSETQ. CDR3 length: 16 residues. As DNA, the CDR3 is TGCGCCAGCAGCGCGTTAGCGGGGGGGCCGGAGGGGATTCAGTACTTC. Translating it yields CASSALAGGPEGIQYF.

The V call is TRBV5-1, the J call TRBJ1-5; maybe TRBD1 (5 bases). The CDR3 has 16 amino acids. The germline V gene encodes CDR1 SGHRS and CDR2 YFSETQ. The V end lost 0 bases, the J end lost 4 bases, and 14 bases lay between the germline ends. CDR3 in DNA: TGCGCCAGCAGCTTGGCCCCAGGGCAGGGAAATCAGCCCCAGCATTTT. It translates to CASSLAPGQGNQPQHF. Filled out from reference TRBV5-1 and TRBJ1-5, the complete variable domain reads KAGVTQTPRYLIKTRGQQVTLSCSPISGHRSVSWYQQTPGQGLQFLFEYFSETQRNKGNFPGRFSGRQFSNSRSEMNVSTLELGDSALYLCASSLAPGQGNQPQHFGDGTRLSIL.

This chain joins TRBV11-2 and TRBJ1-1; possible D gene TRBD1, 6 bases. V lost 4 bases to trimming and J lost 4 bases, with 16 bases between them. Germline-derived CDR1 and CDR2 are SGHAT and FQNNGV. The CDR3 is made up of 15 amino acids. Here the CDR3 reads CASSSAGGARTEAFF. In DNA form, the CDR3 reads TGTGCCAGCAGCTCCGCTGGGGGGGCGCGCACTGAAGCTTTCTTT.

Written as DNA, the CDR3 is TGTGCCAGCAGCCTCTTAATTGTCACCGGGGAGCTGTTTTTT. Translation: CASSLLIVTGELFF. This rearrangement joins TRBV3-1 (or the pseudogene TRBV3-2) to TRBJ2-2, with unresolved D. V was clipped by 4 bases and J by 4 bases, with 10 bases between them. Germline V gene lookup returns CDR1 LGHDT and CDR2 YNNKEL (reference sequence). The CDR3 loop spans 14 amino acids.

The chain carries TRBV7-9 and TRBJ1-4, with D hard to call. CDR1 and CDR2 from the germline V gene are SEHNR and FQNEAQ (reference sequence). Trimming pared 3 bases from V and 3 bases from J, leaving 14 bases between. The CDR3 extends over 16 amino acids. The CDR3, as DNA: TGTGCCAGCAGCTTGGGAGGGTCTGCAGCTAATGAAAAACTGTTTTTT. Amino acid sequence: CASSLGGSAANEKLFF. Complete variable domain (other parts from reference TRBV7-9 and TRBJ1-4): DTGVSQNPRHKITKRGQNVTFRCDPISEHNRLYWYRQTLGQGPEFLTYFQNEAQLEKSRLLSDRFSAERPKGSFSTLEIQRTEQGDSAMYLCASSLGGSAANEKLFFGSGTQLSVL.

The chain has TRBV5-6 and TRBJ2-1; TRBD2 matches 15 bases. Unmatched junction bases numbered 10, after V lost 4 bases and J lost 11 bases. The CDR3 has 16 residues. The germline gives CDR1 SGHDT, CDR2 YYEEEE. The CDR3 region has the DNA TGTGCCAGCAGCCAGGGACTAGCGGGGGGCCAGGCACAGCAGTTCTTC. The encoded protein is CASSQGLAGGQAQQFF. The full variable domain, its missing parts supplied by reference TRBV5-6 and TRBJ2-1, is DAGVTQSPTHLIKTRGQQVTLRCSPKSGHDTVSWYQQALGQGPQFIFQYYEEEERQRGNFPDRFSGHQFPNYSSELNVNALLLGDSALYLCASSQGLAGGQAQQFFGPGTRLTVL.

The chain carries TRBV6-5 and TRBJ1-4; weak D call: TRBD1 (6 bases). The CDR3 extends over 14 amino acids. With 2 bases removed from V and 8 bases from J, the gap between germline ends came to 12 bases. Per the germline V gene, CDR1 is MNHEY and CDR2 is SVGAGI. The CDR3 loop reads CASSYRGAGEKLFF. The CDR3 DNA reads as TGTGCCAGCAGTTACCGGGGGGCTGGCGAAAAACTGTTTTTT.

The chain joins TRBV6-1 to TRBJ1-3, with a possible D match to TRBD1 (5 bases). The CDR3 extends over 15 amino acids. Germline CDR1 is MNHNS and CDR2 is SASEGT. Trimming removed 1 base from V and 4 bases from J, with 11 bases in between. The CDR3 coding sequence is TGTGCCAGCAGTGAAGTTCGCCAGGGAGGAAACACCATATATTTT. It codes for CASSEVRQGGNTIYF.

This chain joins TRBV10-3 and TRBJ1-5, with 9 bases that match TRBD1. After removal of 0 bases from V and 7 bases from J, the junction contained 7 bases not matched to a gene. CDR3 size: 16 residues. CDR1 is ENHRY, CDR2 SYGVKD, per germline. The CDR3: CAISESLGQGRQPQHF. The CDR3 coding sequence is TGTGCCATCAGTGAGTCTCTGGGACAGGGAAGGCAGCCCCAGCATTTT.

This clone appeared a single time. V gene TRBV12-3 or TRBV12-4 combines with J gene TRBJ1-4; no definite D call. The CDR3 spans 13 residues. The V end was cut by 2 bases, the J end by 4 bases, with 5 bases between. The CDR3, as DNA: TGTGCCAGCAGTTTACTAGTTAATGAAAAACTGTTTTTT. This gives the protein CASSLLVNEKLFF.

The gene calls are TRBV29-1 and TRBJ2-5; 7 bases agree with TRBD1. This CDR3 contains 16 residues. Germline V gene data show CDR1 as SQVTM and CDR2 as ANQGSEA. The V gene end was trimmed by 2 bases and the J gene end by 2 bases; junction bases not matched to a gene: 11. The CDR3 reads CSVERVRGQIQETQYF. As DNA, the CDR3 is TGCAGCGTTGAACGGGTGAGGGGGCAGATTCAAGAGACCCAGTACTTC.

DNA of the CDR3: TGTGCCAGCAGCTTTTCGGGTCGAGGCAATCAGCCCCAGCATTTT. It specifies CASSFSGRGNQPQHF. The V and J genes are TRBV7-2 and TRBJ1-5; D gene uncertain. Germline CDR1 reads SGHTA; CDR2 reads FQGNSA. The V and J ends lost 3 bases and 2 bases respectively, with 11 bases between them. There are 15 residues in the CDR3. The full variable domain, with the rest looked up from reference TRBV7-2 and TRBJ1-5, is GAGVSQSPSNKVTEKGKDVELRCDPISGHTALYWYRQSLGQGLEFLIYFQGNSAPDKSGLPSDRFSAERTGGSVSTLTIQRTQQEDSAVYLCASSFSGRGNQPQHFGDGTRLSIL.

The rearrangement joins TRBV20-1 to TRBJ1-6; D is uncertain. Germline V gene sequence: CDR1 DFQATT, CDR2 SNEGSKA (reference sequence). V gave up 6 bases and J gave up 7 bases, with 22 bases separating them. This CDR3 is built from 16 residues. The chain's CDR3 is CSASTGRTLRNSPLHF. The CDR3 nucleotides are TGCAGTGCGAGTACCGGGAGAACGTTACGGAATTCACCCCTCCACTTT.

The chain recombines TRBV4-3 with TRBJ1-4; TRBD1 is a possible D gene (6 bases). CDR1 is LGHNA, CDR2 YSLEER, per germline. V was pared by 0 bases and J by 5 bases, with 10 bases between. CDR3 length: 15 residues. For the CDR3, the DNA is TGCGCCAGCAGCCAAGATAGACAGGCGAATGAAAAACTGTTTTTT. It yields the protein CASSQDRQANEKLFF.